Presented here are 15 T cell receptor beta chains from one specimen sequenced in a study of blood T cell repertoires in COVID-19 (dated by TCRdb to 2018 to 2020). Libraries were made using the immunoSEQ multiplex PCR assay. The immuneACCESS repertoire file appears here via TCRdb, limited to in-frame rearrangements. These files lack a portion of the clones; in checked studies, under half of the deficit traces to unresolved V genes, and the cause of the others is not known. The sample includes some 350,000 clones, with roughly nine tenths observed a single time. Roughly 3% of the sample is in the top ten clones. Sequencing input: PBMCs or T cells enriched from blood (not recorded which). These receptors originate from a woman aged 25 to 45 who had recovered from COVID-19.

V and J are TRBV15 and TRBJ2-2; tentatively, D is TRBD1 (6 bases). Trimming stripped 1 base from V and 7 bases from J, with 16 bases between. The germline gives CDR1 LNHNV, CDR2 YYDKDF (reference sequence). The CDR3 totals 16 residues. CDR3 residues: CATSRGDTSSSGELFF. DNA for the CDR3: TGTGCCACCAGCAGAGGGGACACCTCATCGAGCGGGGAGCTGTTTTTT.

The chain is built from TRBV6-5 and TRBJ2-7, with D perhaps TRBD1 (5 bases). CDR1 is MNHEY and CDR2 is SVGAGI in the germline V gene. This CDR3 spans 14 amino acids. V lost 7 bases to trimming and J lost 4 bases, with 17 bases between them. CDR3 region: CASTAAGRAYEQYF. DNA of the CDR3: TGTGCCAGCACCGCCGCCGGCAGGGCTTACGAGCAGTACTTC.

CDR3 loop: CASSVERSGPLETQYF. CDR3 sequence (DNA): TGTGCCAGCAGCGTAGAACGGAGCGGTCCTTTGGAGACCCAGTACTTC. This rearrangement joins TRBV9 to TRBJ2-5, with D perhaps matching TRBD2 (5 bases). Trimming pared 0 bases from V and 5 bases from J, leaving 17 bases between. The CDR3 is made up of 16 amino acids. The germline gives CDR1 SGDLS, CDR2 YYNGEE.

This sequence joins TRBV18 and TRBJ2-1; 12 bases match TRBD2. CDR3 length: 16 amino acids. V was clipped by 2 bases and J by 4 bases; unmatched bases: 3. Germline V gene lookup returns CDR1 KGHSH and CDR2 LQKENI. CDR3 residues: CASSPASGGAYNEQFF. CDR3 in DNA: TGTGCCAGCTCACCAGCTAGCGGGGGGGCATACAATGAGCAGTTCTTC.

V gene TRBV3-1 (or the pseudogene TRBV3-2) combines with J gene TRBJ1-2, with 11 bases fitting TRBD1. Germline loops: CDR1 LGHDT, CDR2 YNNKEL (reference sequence). J gave up 4 bases and V 6 bases, and 10 bases lay outside the gene matches. The CDR3 runs to 16 residues. This CDR3 is CASSQDGTGGAYGYTF. CDR3 coding DNA: TGTGCCAGCAGTCAGGACGGGACAGGGGGAGCCTATGGCTACACCTTC.

This clone came up once. The gene calls are TRBV3-1 (or the pseudogene TRBV3-2) and TRBJ1-3; possible D gene TRBD1, 5 bases. CDR3 length: 17 amino acids. V lost 2 bases and J 3 bases, leaving 17 bases between the germline ends. Germline values: CDR1 LGHDT, CDR2 YNNKEL (reference sequence). The CDR3 loop is CASSQRGVRVGGNTIYF. The CDR3 region has the DNA TGTGCCAGCAGCCAACGGGGGGTACGGGTAGGTGGAAACACCATATATTTT.

The rearrangement uses TRBV11-1 and TRBJ2-2; the match to TRBD2 covers 8 bases. Germline assignment: CDR1 SGHAT and CDR2 FQDESV (reference sequence). Trimming removed 6 bases from V and 1 base from J; junction bases left unmatched: 4. The CDR3 totals 15 residues. This CDR3 is CASRHSGVNTGELFF. The CDR3 coding sequence is TGTGCCAGCAGACATAGCGGGGTGAACACCGGGGAGCTGTTTTTT.

This sequence joins TRBV3-1 (or the pseudogene TRBV3-2) and TRBJ2-7; TRBD2 matches 10 bases. After removal of 0 bases from V and 4 bases from J, the junction contained 15 bases not matched to a gene. There are 19 residues in the CDR3. The germline CDR1 and CDR2 sequences are LGHDT and YNNKEL (reference sequence). DNA of the CDR3: TGTGCCAGCAGCCAAGAATCCAGCGGGAGGGCAGAGTTGGAATACGAGCAGTACTTC. Its protein product is CASSQESSGRAELEYEQYF.

The J gene is TRBJ2-7, the V gene TRBV12-3 or TRBV12-4; D is possibly TRBD1 (5 bases). CDR3 length equals 13 residues. Trimming removed 6 bases at V and 2 bases at J, with 11 bases between. The CDR3 protein is CASSGGRAYEQYF. DNA for the CDR3: TGTGCCAGCAGCGGTGGCAGGGCCTACGAGCAGTACTTC.

V usage is TRBV13 and J usage is TRBJ2-5, with 9 nucleotides matching TRBD2. The CDR3 is 15 residues long. Germline assignment: CDR1 PRHDT and CDR2 FYEKMQ (reference sequence). After removal of 5 bases from V and 5 bases from J, the junction contained 9 bases not matched to a gene. The CDR3, as DNA: TGTGCCAGCAGCAGATCGCGGGGGGGCGGTGAGACCCAGTACTTC. Translating gives CASSRSRGGGETQYF.

Comments on this clone: A junction boundary mismatches the germline segment, possibly from a read error. This rearrangement joins TRBV7-7 to TRBJ2-7, with TRBD2 as a possible D gene (5 bases). Germline CDR1 SSHAT, CDR2 FNYEAQ (reference sequence). The CDR3 totals 13 residues. The CDR3 loop is CASSSGVAREQYF. CDR3 in DNA: TGTGCTAGCAGCTCCGGGGTAGCAAGGGAGCAGTACTTC.

About this clone itself: This may arise from a read error, as a much more abundant clone is one base away. This chain links TRBV7-3 with TRBJ1-1; possibly TRBD1 for D (5 bases). The CDR3 contains 13 residues. Per germline, CDR1 SGHTA and CDR2 FQGTGA. The V end was cut by 2 bases, the J end by 1 base, with 5 bases between. The CDR3 loop is CASSLGQNTEAFF. CDR3 nucleotide sequence: TGTGCCAGCAGCTTAGGACAGAACACTGAAGCTTTCTTT.

The J gene is TRBJ2-7, the V gene TRBV6-5; 9 nucleotides match TRBD1. This CDR3 comprises 15 residues. Trimming at V came to 2 bases and at J to 6 bases, leaving 8 bases not matched to a gene. Germline V gives CDR1 MNHEY, CDR2 SVGAGI. Written as DNA, the CDR3 is TGTGCCAGCAGTTACGTTGGGGGGACAGGGTCCGAGCAGTACTTC. This sequence encodes CASSYVGGTGSEQYF.

V usage is TRBV7-2 and J usage is TRBJ2-7; 9 bases are a match to TRBD1. J was trimmed by 2 bases and V by 7 bases; bases with no gene match: 12. The CDR3 is made up of 16 amino acids. CDR1 is SGHTA and CDR2 is FQGNSA in the germline V gene. The CDR3 DNA is TGTGCCAGCAACCGTTTCGGACAGGGGACTACCTACGAGCAGTACTTC. Encoded protein: CASNRFGQGTTYEQYF.

The V call is TRBV3-1 (or the pseudogene TRBV3-2), the J call TRBJ2-2; 7 nucleotides line up with TRBD2. Unmatched junction bases numbered 3, after V lost 4 bases and J lost 1 base. The length of the CDR3 is 15 residues. CDR1 LGHDT and CDR2 YNNKEL come from the germline V gene (reference sequence). CDR3 sequence: CASSRIAGNTGELFF. CDR3 in DNA: TGTGCCAGCAGCCGGATAGCGGGGAACACCGGGGAGCTGTTTTTT.